A selection of T cell receptor beta chains follows, all from one sample in a study of tumor-infiltrating lymphocytes in primary liver carcinoma. TCRdb fed the multiplex PCR reads into MiXCR, producing one record per CDR3 protein. Here the sample spans around 330,000 distinct CDR3 sequences, approximately 54% being singletons. The sequenced sample consisted of peripheral blood. These receptors were obtained from a woman aged 30 to 39 with primary liver carcinoma and hepatitis B virus infection. Both conserved end residues are part of each CDR3. The D gene is left open where the match is weak. Part of the rows lack a size; the others show once, few, many or a class for expanded clones.

clone_size,d_call,v_call,j_call,cdr3_aa,cdr3_nt
.,.,TRBV11-2,TRBJ2-3,CASILSSVRITDTQYF,TGTGCAAGCATCTTGTCCAGCGTCAGAATCACAGATACGCAGTATTTT
.,.,TRBV6-1,TRBJ1-5,CASSESLLQPQHF,TGTGCCAGCAGTGAAAGTTTACTTCAGCCCCAGCATTTT
.,TRBD1,TRBV12-3/TRBV12-4,TRBJ1-5,CASSPTGGPSQPQHF,TGTGCCAGCAGCCCGACAGGGGGCCCTAGCCAGCCCCAGCATTTT
.,TRBD1,TRBV28,TRBJ2-4,CASRGIGGSNIQYF,TGTGCCAGCAGGGGGATAGGGGGCTCAAACATTCAGTACTTC
many,.,TRBV29-1,TRBJ1-5,CSVELGGDQPQHF,TGCAGCGTTGAATTAGGGGGAGATCAGCCCCAGCATTTT
.,.,TRBV7-9,TRBJ2-1,CASSSTGAYNEQFF,TGTGCCAGCAGCTCAACGGGAGCCTACAATGAGCAGTTCTTC
many,TRBD1,TRBV10-3,TRBJ2-7,CATRRDSYYEQYF,TGTGCCACCCGACGGGACAGCTACTACGAGCAGTACTTC
.,TRBD1,TRBV4-1,TRBJ2-1,CASSPNGQGARNEQFF,TGCGCCAGCAGCCCTAATGGACAGGGGGCTCGAAATGAGCAGTTCTTC
.,.,TRBV29-1,TRBJ2-1,CSVAQVDERFF,TGCAGCGTTGCGCAAGTTGATGAGCGGTTCTTC
few,TRBD2,TRBV12-3/TRBV12-4,TRBJ2-7,CASLSSGSDYEQYF,TGTGCCAGCCTCTCTAGCGGGAGTGACTACGAGCAGTACTTC
many,.,TRBV11-2,TRBJ1-3,CASSLVLSGNTIYF,TGTGCCAGCAGCTTAGTTCTCTCTGGAAACACCATATATTTT
once,.,TRBV5-6,TRBJ2-6,CASSLNLRVLSGANILTF,TGTGCCAGCAGCTTGAATCTAAGGGTGCTCTCTGGGGCCAACATCCTGACTTTC
.,.,TRBV7-9,TRBJ1-2,CASSGTFYTF,TGTGCCAGCAGCGGGACCTTCTACACCTTC
.,TRBD1,TRBV12-3/TRBV12-4,TRBJ2-1,CASTFLDRTQFF,TGTGCCAGCACTTTCCTGGACAGGACCCAGTTCTTT
once,.,TRBV5-6,TRBJ2-7,CASSLALGNYEQYF,TGTGCCAGCAGTTTGGCCCTAGGGAACTACGAGCAGTACTTC
.,.,TRBV5-6,TRBJ2-2,CAGSMALVGELFF,TGTGCCGGCAGCATGGCACTGGTCGGGGAGCTGTTTTTT
many,TRBD2,TRBV29-1,TRBJ2-1,CSVDTSGRSYNEQFF,TGCAGCGTGGATACTAGCGGGAGGTCGTACAATGAGCAGTTCTTC
once,.,TRBV7-9,TRBJ1-3,CASNSPTAGVGNTIYF,TGTGCCAGCAACTCCCCTACCGCAGGGGTTGGAAACACCATATATTTT
.,.,TRBV12-3/TRBV12-4,TRBJ1-2,CASSTSRGRARGYTF,TGTGCCAGCAGTACCTCCCGGGGACGGGCGCGTGGCTACACCTTC
few,TRBD1,TRBV12-3/TRBV12-4,TRBJ2-7,CASSSQGASTYEQYF,TGTGCCAGCAGTTCCCAGGGGGCGTCGACCTACGAGCAGTACTTC
many,TRBD1,TRBV29-1,TRBJ2-1,CSVDIGQGYNEQFF,TGCAGCGTTGATATTGGACAGGGGTACAATGAGCAGTTCTTC
.,.,TRBV6-6,TRBJ1-6,CASTGGVGGVSSYNSPLHF,TGTGCCAGCACCGGCGGGGTGGGGGGGGTTAGCTCCTATAATTCACCCCTCCACTTT
.,TRBD1,TRBV12-3/TRBV12-4,TRBJ2-5,CASGMGQQETQCF,TGTGCCAGCGGGATGGGACAGCAAGAGACCCAGTGCTTC
many,.,TRBV6-5,TRBJ2-7,CASHGGPTYEQYF,TGTGCCAGTCATGGGGGCCCCACCTACGAGCAGTACTTC
many,TRBD2,TRBV29-1,TRBJ2-3,CSVGLATDTQYF,TGCAGCGTTGGACTAGCCACAGATACGCAGTATTTT
many,TRBD2,TRBV4-1,TRBJ2-1,CASSQVPSGSGYNEQFF,TGCGCCAGCAGCCAAGTACCTAGCGGGAGTGGCTACAATGAGCAGTTCTTC
.,TRBD2,TRBV12-3/TRBV12-4,TRBJ2-2,CASSLFSGRNTGKLFF,TGTGCCAGCAGTTTATTTAGCGGGAGGAACACCGGGAAGCTGTTTTTT
.,.,TRBV6-6,TRBJ1-4,CANTPEGGEKLFF,TGTGCCAACACCCCCGAGGGTGGAGAAAAACTGTTTTTT
.,.,TRBV11-2,TRBJ2-7,CASSLGYRISSMYEQYF,TGTGCCAGCAGCTTAGGGTACAGGATTAGCAGTATGTACGAGCAGTACTTC
.,TRBD1,TRBV6-5,TRBJ2-2,CADSPRTGFTGELFF,TGTGCCGACAGTCCACGGACAGGGTTCACCGGGGAGCTGTTTTTT
.,.,TRBV10-2,TRBJ1-5,CASSEAIGAQPQHF,TGCGCCAGCAGTGAGGCCATAGGGGCTCAGCCCCAGCATTTT
.,.,TRBV6-6,TRBJ2-7,CASRSDFSCEQYF,TGTGCCAGCAGGTCGGACTTCTCCTGCGAGCAGTACTTC
.,TRBD2,TRBV4-1,TRBJ2-1,CASSHNPGLAGTNEQFF,TGCGCCAGCAGCCATAACCCGGGACTAGCGGGAACCAATGAGCAGTTCTTC
many,.,TRBV12-3/TRBV12-4,TRBJ2-2,CASTPGRGGRGELFF,TGTGCCAGCACCCCAGGGAGAGGGGGGAGAGGGGAGCTGTTTTTT
few,.,TRBV12-3/TRBV12-4,TRBJ1-5,CASSPSDNQPQHF,TGTGCCAGCAGCCCTAGTGACAATCAGCCCCAGCATTTT
few,.,TRBV4-1,TRBJ1-3,CASSQARGSGNTIYF,TGCGCCAGCAGCCAAGCGAGGGGGTCCGGAAACACCATATATTTT
.,.,TRBV11-1,TRBJ1-2,CGSGSEGREYGYTF,TGTGGCAGCGGCTCAGAAGGACGGGAATATGGCTACACCTTC
many,TRBD1,TRBV11-2,TRBJ2-1,CASSRIKGQSGNEQFF,TGTGCCAGCAGCAGAATCAAGGGACAGTCGGGCAATGAGCAGTTCTTC
many,.,TRBV6-2/TRBV6-3,TRBJ1-2,CASSYNQLEGYTF,TGTGCCAGCAGTTACAATCAGCTGGAAGGCTACACCTTC
.,.,TRBV4-1,TRBJ1-5,CASSQYLQGRSNQLQHF,TGCGCCAGCAGCCAATATTTACAGGGAAGGAGCAATCAGCTCCAGCATTTT
.,.,TRBV5-1,TRBJ2-3,CASRLVGGWTDTQYF,TGCGCCAGCAGATTGGTTGGAGGTTGGACAGATACGCAGTATTTT
.,TRBD2,TRBV4-3,TRBJ2-1,CASSQENLGLVSDEQFF,TGCGCCAGCAGCCAAGAGAACTTGGGACTAGTCAGTGATGAGCAGTTCTTC
.,TRBD2,TRBV29-1,TRBJ2-1,CSVEVQTSTIYNEQFF,TGCAGTGTTGAAGTTCAGACTAGCACTATTTACAATGAGCAGTTCTTC
few,.,TRBV6-1,TRBJ1-5,CAINGGYNQPQHF,TGTGCCATCAACGGGGGATACAATCAGCCCCAGCATTTT
once,.,TRBV5-6,TRBJ2-7,CASNFGTGAREQYF,TGTGCCAGCAACTTCGGGACGGGGGCTAGAGAGCAGTACTTC
.,.,TRBV5-4,TRBJ2-3,CASSLEDSTDTQYF,TGTGCCAGCAGCTTGGAGGACTCCACAGATACGCAGTATTTT
many,.,TRBV6-5,TRBJ2-4,CASSYSTRSARDIQYF,TGTGCCAGCAGTTACTCAACGAGGTCTGCTCGTGACATTCAGTACTTC
many,TRBD1,TRBV12-3/TRBV12-4,TRBJ2-7,CASTGDRQSYEQYF,TGTGCCAGCACCGGGGACAGGCAATCCTACGAGCAGTACTTC
.,TRBD1,TRBV4-1,TRBJ1-4,CASSTRDRGRGEKPFF,TGCGCCAGCAGCACCCGGGACAGGGGGCGTGGTGAAAAACCGTTTTTT
.,TRBD2,TRBV4-3,TRBJ2-7,CTSSPSRLARKNYEQYF,TGCACCAGCAGCCCATCTAGACTAGCGAGAAAGAACTACGAGCAGTACTTC
.,.,TRBV6-6,TRBJ2-3,CASSAGEREYF,TGTGCCAGCAGCGCCGGGGAGAGGGAGTATTTT
.,.,TRBV30,TRBJ1-1,CAWSVKGLDTEAFF,TGTGCCTGGAGTGTAAAGGGATTAGACACTGAAGCTTTCTTT
few,.,TRBV21-1,TRBJ1-5,CASSSRDRERIANQPQHF,TGTGCCAGCAGCAGCCGGGACAGGGAACGAATTGCCAATCAGCCCCAGCATTTT
few,.,TRBV7-4,TRBJ2-7,CASSLYLCYEQYF,TGTGCCAGCAGCTTATATCTGTGCTACGAGCAGTACTTC